The 20 T cell receptor beta chains reported below all come from one sample, sequenced in a study of high-grade serous ovarian cancer treatment subgroups. Tumor tissue was taken before any definitive surgery or chemotherapy was given. Produced via immunoSEQ multiplex PCR; TCRdb's table is partial and in-frame only. This table has about 5,000 clones, roughly 69% appearing once. Input material: tumor tissue. These receptors originate from a human donor with high-grade serous ovarian cancer.

The chain recombines TRBV19 with TRBJ1-1; no definite D call. The CDR3 runs 15 residues. From germline, CDR1 is LNHDA and CDR2 SQIVND (reference sequence). V gave up 1 base and J gave up 3 bases, with 12 bases separating them. The CDR3 coding sequence is TGTGCCAGTAGTATAGGTCGCGGTTGGGACACTGAAGCTTTCTTT. Its protein product is CASSIGRGWDTEAFF.

This clone was seen more than once but under ten times. The chain has TRBV7-2 and TRBJ2-5; TRBD2 aligns across 8 bases. Germline values: CDR1 SGHTA, CDR2 FQGNSA. CDR3 length: 18 amino acids. J lost 0 bases, V lost 5 bases, and 14 bases had no gene match. CDR3 DNA: TGTGCCAGCAGCCTCGGACCGTCGGGGGGGCCGGACCAAGAGACCCAGTACTTC. Translated, it gives CASSLGPSGGPDQETQYF.

On this clone itself: The germline gene is not matched at one end of the junction; a read error may be the cause. The same CDR3 can be traced to other DNA sequences in this sample. The V gene is TRBV7-9, the J gene TRBJ2-6, with D possibly being TRBD1 (5 bases). The CDR3 extends over 14 amino acids. CDR1 and CDR2 (germline): SEHNR, FQNEAQ (reference sequence). CDR3 sequence: CASSLSSGANVLTF. The CDR3 region has the DNA TGTGCCAGCAGCTTATCTTCTGGGGCCAATGTCCTGACTTTC.

This chain uses TRBV5-8 with TRBJ1-5; maybe TRBD1 (6 bases). Trimming left V 3 bases short and J 6 bases short, with 16 bases between. Looked up from germline, CDR1 is SGHTS and CDR2 is YDEGEE. This CDR3 has 15 amino acids. This CDR3 is CASSWGGALGQPQHF. CDR3 nucleotide sequence: TGTGCCAGCAGCTGGGGGGGGGCGCTTGGTCAGCCCCAGCATTTT.

V is TRBV5-8 and J is TRBJ1-1, with D unresolved. This CDR3 has 13 residues. Trimming shortened V by 4 bases and J by 11 bases, and 18 bases separated the two germline ends. Germline CDR1 and CDR2: SGHTS and YDEGEE. The DNA for the CDR3 is TGTGCCAGCAGCCCGCCCCAATTACGGGCCGCTTTCTTT. Protein sequence: CASSPPQLRAAFF.

This clone came up a few times. The gene calls are TRBV19 and TRBJ1-2; D ambiguous. Germline loops: CDR1 LNHDA, CDR2 SQIVND (reference sequence). This CDR3 has 14 amino acids. The V end was cut by 5 bases, the J end by 2 bases, with 12 bases between. CDR3 DNA: TGTGCCAGTAGTGCCGGACTTTCAAACTATGGCTACACCTTC. This encodes CASSAGLSNYGYTF.

This chain joins TRBV19 and TRBJ2-2; tentatively, D is TRBD2 (6 bases). The germline CDR1 and CDR2 sequences are LNHDA and SQIVND (reference sequence). V lost 5 bases, J lost 6 bases, and 16 bases lay in between. This CDR3 contains 15 residues. The CDR3 nucleotides read TGTGCCAGTAGTTTAAGGTCGGGGACTGCCGGGGAGCTGTTTTTT. It yields the protein CASSLRSGTAGELFF.

The chain couples TRBV5-4 to TRBJ1-2, with D maybe TRBD1 (6 bases). Germline V CDR1 and CDR2: SGHNT, YYREEE (reference sequence). Trimming left V 4 bases short and J 6 bases short, with 13 bases between. The CDR3 runs 13 residues. The CDR3 loop is CASSLDRKNGYTF. CDR3 coding DNA: TGTGCCAGCAGCCTCGACAGGAAGAATGGCTACACCTTC.

This sequence joins TRBV19 and TRBJ1-1; D is unresolved. With 1 base removed from V and 6 bases from J, the gap between germline ends came to 15 bases. This CDR3 is 15 amino acids long. Germline loops: CDR1 LNHDA, CDR2 SQIVND (reference sequence). Here the CDR3 DNA reads TGTGCCAGTAGTATAGGGGCAGGCCTTCATGCTGAAGCTTTCTTT. Translation: CASSIGAGLHAEAFF.

This chain connects TRBV5-1 to TRBJ2-2; D is ambiguous. The V gene lost 4 bases and the J gene lost 2 bases, with 18 bases spanning the gap. CDR1 is SGHRS, CDR2 YFSETQ, per germline. The CDR3 loop spans 17 amino acids. The CDR3 DNA reads as TGCGCCAGCAGCCCCCTGGACCAACCCCTTAACACCGGGGAGCTGTTTTTT. It translates to CASSPLDQPLNTGELFF.

This clone showed up just a few times. The chain employs TRBV14 and TRBJ1-2, with no clear D. Germline assignment: CDR1 SGHDN and CDR2 FVKESK. The ends were cut back, 4 bases at V and 0 bases at J, with 15 bases in the middle. The CDR3 runs 16 residues. DNA for the CDR3: TGTGCCAGCAGCCCGTATATACAGAACCCTAACTATGGCTACACCTTC. This encodes CASSPYIQNPNYGYTF.

The sample holds a few counts of this clone. The chain combines TRBV19 with TRBJ2-1, with 7 bases lining up with TRBD2. The CDR3 has 15 residues. CDR1 and CDR2 (germline): LNHDA, SQIVND (reference sequence). V shed 4 bases and J 0 bases; nucleotides not matched to a gene: 3. The CDR3 here is CASSRGGSSYNEQFF. DNA for the CDR3: TGTGCCAGTAGTAGGGGAGGGAGCTCCTACAATGAGCAGTTCTTC. Together with reference TRBV19 and TRBJ2-1, the CDR3 gives the full variable domain: DGGITQSPKYLFRKEGQNVTLSCEQNLNHDAMYWYRQDPGQGLRLIYYSQIVNDFQKGDIAEGYSVSREKKESFPLTVTSAQKNPTAFYLCASSRGGSSYNEQFFGPGTRLTVL.

V gene TRBV18 combines with J gene TRBJ1-2, with TRBD1 matching 7 bases. The junction had 11 bases not matched to a gene; V was cut back by 5 bases and J by 2 bases. The length of the CDR3 is 16 residues. Germline V gene lookup returns CDR1 KGHSH and CDR2 LQKENI. The CDR3 protein is CASSITGDSGNYGYTF. Here the CDR3 DNA reads TGTGCCAGCTCAATTACCGGGGACAGCGGAAACTATGGCTACACCTTC.

This clone was seen a single time. This chain joins TRBV7-8 and TRBJ1-1, with a possible D match to TRBD1 (5 bases). The V end lost 0 bases, the J end lost 1 base, and 6 bases lay between the germline ends. Germline V gene sequence: CDR1 SGHVS, CDR2 FQNEAQ. The CDR3 contains 14 residues. In nucleotides, the CDR3 is TGTGCCAGCAGCTTAGCGACAGCGAACACTGAAGCTTTCTTT. It yields the protein CASSLATANTEAFF.

The J gene is TRBJ2-6, the V gene TRBV27, with a weak D call TRBD2 (5 bases). The CDR3 is 16 amino acids. CDR1 MNHEY and CDR2 SMNVEV come from the germline V gene (reference sequence). V lost 1 base, J lost 2 bases, and 9 bases lay in between. The CDR3 spells CASSLWSGTGANVLTF. The CDR3 DNA reads as TGTGCCAGCAGTTTATGGTCGGGGACTGGGGCCAACGTCCTGACTTTC.

The CDR3 reads CASSPGDSDTQYF. In DNA, the CDR3 is TGTGCCAGCTCACCCGGGGACTCAGATACGCAGTATTTT. The chain links TRBV18 to TRBJ2-3, with D possibly being TRBD2 (6 bases). The CDR3 is made up of 13 amino acids. V lost 3 bases, J lost 4 bases, and 8 bases lay in between. Germline lookup yields CDR1 KGHSH and CDR2 LQKENI.

V is TRBV18 and J is TRBJ2-7; 8 bases fit TRBD2. Trimming took 2 bases from V and 2 from J; bases not matched to a gene: 5. There are 15 residues in the CDR3. The germline CDR1 and CDR2 sequences are KGHSH and LQKENI. The CDR3 sequence is CASSPGGGSAYEQYF. The CDR3 DNA sequence: TGTGCCAGCTCACCAGGCGGGGGGTCTGCCTACGAGCAGTACTTC.

This clone has a handful of counts. The chain has TRBV6-6 and TRBJ1-1; D gene unclear. The ends were cut back, 6 bases at V and 1 base at J, with 12 bases in the middle. The CDR3 consists of 14 residues. Germline values: CDR1 MNHNY, CDR2 SVGAGI (reference sequence). CDR3 bases: TGTGCCAGCAGGCGAGACGCACAGAACACTGAAGCTTTCTTT. Its protein product is CASRRDAQNTEAFF.

The rearrangement uses TRBV6-6 and TRBJ1-2; 8 bases line up with TRBD1. The V gene end was trimmed by 4 bases and the J gene end by 4 bases; junction bases not matched to a gene: 5. The CDR3 has 14 residues. CDR1 is MNHNY and CDR2 is SVGAGI in the germline V gene (reference sequence). The CDR3 nucleotides are TGTGCCAGCAGTTTGGACAGGGACCTCTATGGCTACACCTTC. Translating gives CASSLDRDLYGYTF.

V gene TRBV27 combines with J gene TRBJ2-2, with D possibly being TRBD1 (5 bases). Trimming removed 2 bases from V and 6 bases from J, with 7 bases in between. This CDR3 has 13 residues. Germline-derived CDR1 and CDR2 are MNHEY and SMNVEV (reference sequence). The CDR3 loop reads CASSLRGSGELFF. The CDR3 DNA is TGTGCCAGCAGTTTAAGGGGTTCCGGGGAGCTGTTTTTT.